This record concerns one TCR beta chain sequence. The antigen is unknown. Version v3.0 of the immunoSEQ assay was performed at survey level. Profiling relied on immunoSEQ multiplex PCR, and the TCRdb table lists in-frame clones only, not all of them. The sample lists almost 30,000 clones; about 87% were seen once. The sample comes from a study of long-term antiretroviral therapy in people with HIV. Study details: Collection of the earliest samples took place about a decade ahead of the 2015 immediate-ART recommendation.

V lost 0 bases to trimming and J lost 6 bases; unmatched junction nucleotides: 6. Germline CDR1 MGHRA, CDR2 YSYEKL. This CDR3 comprises 15 residues. Study-wide results and caveats: Pre-ART clonal expansions dominated every time point's repertoire. Collection of the blood, which took place between the mid-2000s and the late 2010s, possibly occurred under older ART regimens.

The sequencing here drew on unsorted PBMCs, taken 3.2 years before starting antiretroviral therapy. The TCR was taken from a man aged 50 to 59 with HIV. V gene TRBV4-1 combines with J gene TRBJ2-7; the match to TRBD1 covers 9 bases. This CDR3 is CASSQEGQGGIEQYF. Written as DNA, the CDR3 is TGCGCCAGCAGCCAAGAGGGACAGGGAGGGATCGAGCAGTACTTC.